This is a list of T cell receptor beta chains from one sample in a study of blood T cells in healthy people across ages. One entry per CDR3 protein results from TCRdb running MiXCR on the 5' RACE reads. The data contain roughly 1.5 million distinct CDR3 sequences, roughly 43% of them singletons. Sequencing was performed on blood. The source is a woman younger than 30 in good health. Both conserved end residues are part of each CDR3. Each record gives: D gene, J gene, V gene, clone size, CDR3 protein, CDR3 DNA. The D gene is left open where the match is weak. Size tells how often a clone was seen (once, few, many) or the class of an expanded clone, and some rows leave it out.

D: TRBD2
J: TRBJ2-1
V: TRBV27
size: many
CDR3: CASRRSGNYNEQFF
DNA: TGTGCCAGCAGACGTAGCGGGAACTACAATGAGCAGTTCTTC

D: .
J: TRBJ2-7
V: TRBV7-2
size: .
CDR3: CASSKTRGRGVNEQYF
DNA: TGTGCCAGCAGCAAAACCAGGGGGCGGGGGGTAAACGAGCAGTACTTC

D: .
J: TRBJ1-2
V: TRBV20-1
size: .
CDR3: CSARESWGRYGYTF
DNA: TGCAGTGCTAGAGAGAGCTGGGGACGTTATGGCTACACCTTC

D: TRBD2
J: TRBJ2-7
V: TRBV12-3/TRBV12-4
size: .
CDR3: CASSVGGRWFEQYF
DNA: TGTGCCAGCAGTGTAGGCGGGAGGTGGTTCGAGCAGTACTTC

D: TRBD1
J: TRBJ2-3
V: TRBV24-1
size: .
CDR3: CATSEGTDTGTDTQYF
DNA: TGTGCCACCAGTGAAGGGACAGATACTGGCACAGATACGCAGTATTTT

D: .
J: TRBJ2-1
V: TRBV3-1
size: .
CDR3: CASSERLFREQFF
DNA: TGTGCCAGCAGCGAGCGGTTGTTCCGGGAGCAGTTCTTC

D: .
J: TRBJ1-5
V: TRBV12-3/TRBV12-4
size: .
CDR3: CASNLQGSNQPQHF
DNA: TGTGCCAGCAACCTACAGGGAAGCAATCAGCCCCAGCATTTT

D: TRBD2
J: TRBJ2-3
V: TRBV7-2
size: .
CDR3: CASSLGGGVGTDTQYF
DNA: TGTGCCAGCAGCTTAGGCGGGGGAGTGGGCACAGATACGCAGTATTTT

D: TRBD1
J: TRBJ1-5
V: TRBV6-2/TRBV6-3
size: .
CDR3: CARNSRDRARRNQPQHF
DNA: TGTGCCAGAAATAGCCGGGACAGGGCGAGAAGAAATCAGCCCCAGCATTTT

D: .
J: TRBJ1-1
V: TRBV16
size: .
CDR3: CASSQSASGTEAFF
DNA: TGTGCCAGCAGCCAATCGGCAAGCGGAACTGAAGCTTTCTTT

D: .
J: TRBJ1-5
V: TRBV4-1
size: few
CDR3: CASSPMESNQPQHF
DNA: TGCGCCAGCAGCCCCATGGAGAGCAATCAGCCCCAGCATTTT

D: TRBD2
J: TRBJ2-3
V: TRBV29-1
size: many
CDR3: CSVIHPGGRGRLTDTQYF
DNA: TGCAGCGTTATCCACCCAGGAGGTCGCGGGAGGTTAACAGATACGCAGTATTTT

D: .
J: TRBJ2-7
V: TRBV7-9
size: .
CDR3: CASSFVTYEQYF
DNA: TGTGCCAGCAGCTTCGTGACTTACGAGCAGTACTTC

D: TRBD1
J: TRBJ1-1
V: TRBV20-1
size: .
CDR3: CSAAEPGQGLVRSTEAFF
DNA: TGCAGTGCCGCTGAACCGGGACAGGGTTTGGTAAGAAGCACTGAAGCTTTCTTT

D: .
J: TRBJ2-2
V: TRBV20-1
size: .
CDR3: CSARDLRMGAENTGEMFF
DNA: TGCAGTGCTAGAGATTTACGCATGGGAGCGGAGAACACCGGGGAGATGTTTTTT

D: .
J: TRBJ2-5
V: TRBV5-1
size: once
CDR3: CASRDALSQEAQYF
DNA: TGCGCCAGCAGGGACGCTTTGAGTCAAGAGGCCCAGTACTTC

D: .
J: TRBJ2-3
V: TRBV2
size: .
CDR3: CASSEFSTDTQYF
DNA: TGTGCCAGCAGTGAATTCAGCACAGATACGCAGTATTTT

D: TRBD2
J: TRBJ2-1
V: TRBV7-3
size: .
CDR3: CASSLASGLNNEQFF
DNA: TGTGCCAGCAGCTTAGCTAGCGGGCTGAACAATGAGCAGTTCTTC

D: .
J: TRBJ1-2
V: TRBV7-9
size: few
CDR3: CATGGGANYGYTF
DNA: TGTGCCACCGGGGGGGGCGCTAACTATGGCTACACCTTC

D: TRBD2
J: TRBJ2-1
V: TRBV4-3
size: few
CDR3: CASSRLTSGSNEQFF
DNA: TGCGCCAGCAGCCGATTGACTAGCGGGAGCAATGAGCAGTTCTTC

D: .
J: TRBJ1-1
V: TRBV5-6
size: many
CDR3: CASSLGGGMNTEAFF
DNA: TGTGCCAGCAGCTTAGGGGGAGGGATGAACACTGAAGCTTTCTTT

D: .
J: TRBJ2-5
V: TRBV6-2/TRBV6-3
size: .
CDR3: CASSYSSRVETQYF
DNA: TGTGCCAGCAGTTACTCGAGCAGGGTAGAGACCCAGTACTTC

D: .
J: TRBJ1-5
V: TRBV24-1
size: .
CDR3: CATSDLTGGSNQPQHF
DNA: TGTGCCACCAGTGACCTAACGGGGGGTAGCAATCAGCCCCAGCATTTT

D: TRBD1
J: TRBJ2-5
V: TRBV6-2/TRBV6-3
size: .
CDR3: CASSPTGLTAETQYF
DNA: TGTGCCAGCAGTCCGACAGGGTTGACGGCGGAGACCCAGTACTTC

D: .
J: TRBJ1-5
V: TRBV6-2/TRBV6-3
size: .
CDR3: CASSAPGAQQPQHF
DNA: TGTGCCAGCAGTGCCCCAGGGGCTCAACAGCCCCAGCATTTT

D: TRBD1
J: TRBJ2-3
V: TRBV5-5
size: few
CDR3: CASSQTTGNTDTQYF
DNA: TGTGCCAGCAGCCAAACGACAGGGAACACAGATACGCAGTATTTT

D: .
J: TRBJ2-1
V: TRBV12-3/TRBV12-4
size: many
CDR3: CASSWSGSSYNEQFF
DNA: TGTGCCAGCAGCTGGAGCGGCAGCTCCTACAATGAGCAGTTCTTC

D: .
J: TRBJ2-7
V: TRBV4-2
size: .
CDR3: CASSQEGVYNEQYF
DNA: TGTGCCAGCAGCCAAGAGGGTGTCTACAATGAGCAGTACTTC

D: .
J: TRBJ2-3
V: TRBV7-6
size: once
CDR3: CASSLRMGQGSTDTQYF
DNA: TGTGCCAGCAGCCTTAGGATGGGTCAGGGAAGCACAGATACGCAGTATTTT

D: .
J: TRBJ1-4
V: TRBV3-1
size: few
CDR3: CASSQYDSFNEKLFF
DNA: TGTGCCAGCAGCCAATATGATTCCTTTAATGAAAAACTGTTTTTT

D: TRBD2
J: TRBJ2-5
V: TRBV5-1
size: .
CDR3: CASNTGLDQETQYF
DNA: TGCGCCAGCAATACCGGACTAGACCAAGAGACCCAGTACTTC

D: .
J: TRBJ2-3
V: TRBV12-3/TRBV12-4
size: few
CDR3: CASSLQLADTQYF
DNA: TGTGCCAGCAGTTTACAGTTGGCGGATACGCAGTATTTT

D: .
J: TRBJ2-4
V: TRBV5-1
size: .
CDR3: CASSLERPGWDIQYF
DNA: TGCGCCAGCAGCTTGGAACGCCCAGGATGGGACATTCAGTACTTC

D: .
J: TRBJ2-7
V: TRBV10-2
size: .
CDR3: CASSESRAQGTYEQYF
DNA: TGCGCCAGCAGTGAGTCGAGGGCGCAGGGTACCTACGAGCAGTACTTC

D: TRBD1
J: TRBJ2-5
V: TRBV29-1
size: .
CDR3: CSVEGQGTSQYF
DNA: TGCAGCGTTGAAGGACAGGGGACTTCTCAGTACTTC

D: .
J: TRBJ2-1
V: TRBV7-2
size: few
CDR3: CASSFAGRRAEQFF
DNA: TGTGCCAGCAGCTTCGCTGGGAGGCGGGCTGAGCAGTTCTTC

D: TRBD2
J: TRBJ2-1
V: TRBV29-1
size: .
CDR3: CSVETAGGSYNEQFF
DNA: TGCAGCGTTGAAACAGCGGGAGGCTCCTACAATGAGCAGTTCTTC